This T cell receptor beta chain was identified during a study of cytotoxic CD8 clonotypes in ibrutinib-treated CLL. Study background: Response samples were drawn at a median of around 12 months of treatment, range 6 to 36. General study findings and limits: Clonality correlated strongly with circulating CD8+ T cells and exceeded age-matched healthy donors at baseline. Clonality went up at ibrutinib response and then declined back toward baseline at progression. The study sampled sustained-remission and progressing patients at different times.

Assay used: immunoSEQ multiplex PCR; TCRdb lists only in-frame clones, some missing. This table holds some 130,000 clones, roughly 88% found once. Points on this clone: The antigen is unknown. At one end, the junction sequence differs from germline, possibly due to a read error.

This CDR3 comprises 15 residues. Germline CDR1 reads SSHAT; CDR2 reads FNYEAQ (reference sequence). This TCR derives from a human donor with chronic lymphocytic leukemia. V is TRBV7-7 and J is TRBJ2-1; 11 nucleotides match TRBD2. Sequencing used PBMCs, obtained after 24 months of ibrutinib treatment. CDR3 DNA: TGTGCTAGCAGCCCCGGGACTAGCGGCGCTACTGAGCAGTTCTTC. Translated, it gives CASSPGTSGATEQFF. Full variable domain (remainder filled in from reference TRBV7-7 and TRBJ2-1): GAGVSQSPRYKVTKRGQDVTLRCDPISSHATLYWYQQALGQGPEFLTYFNYEAQPDKSGLPSDRFSAERPEGSISTLTIQRTEQRDSAMYRCASSPGTSGATEQFFGPGTRLTVL.